This T cell receptor beta chain was profiled in a study of blood T cell repertoires in COVID-19. On the study more broadly: Sample material is recorded as cDNA or gDNA derived from T cells, B-cell-depleted T cells, or PBMCs.

Produced via immunoSEQ multiplex PCR; TCRdb's table is partial and in-frame only. This table holds about 350,000 clones, about nine tenths found once. The CDR3 extends over 14 amino acids. CDR1 and CDR2 from the germline V gene are LNHNV and YYDKDF (reference sequence). Losses at the gene ends were 0 bases for V and 4 bases for J; bases not matched to a gene: 0. The chain joins TRBV15 to TRBJ2-7, with TRBD2 matching 10 bases. The sequenced sample consisted of peripheral blood. This receptor was obtained from a woman in her sixties with COVID-19, enrolled during active disease. The DNA for the CDR3 is TGTGCCACCAGCAGAGAGACTAGCGGGTACGAGCAGTACTTC. Translated, it gives CATSRETSGYEQYF. The full variable domain, rest sourced from reference TRBV15 and TRBJ2-7, is DAMVIQNPRYQVTQFGKPVTLSCSQTLNHNVMYWYQQKSSQAPKLLFHYYDKDFNNEADTPDNFQSRRPNTSFCFLDIRSPGLGDTAMYLCATSRETSGYEQYFGPGTRLTVT.